This section outlines one T cell receptor (beta chain) sequence together with its context. V dropped 1 base and J dropped 4 bases, with 8 bases sitting between them. The CDR3 has 14 amino acids. Germline V CDR1 and CDR2: LGHDT, YNNKEL (reference sequence). A J-beta primer mix and a sample-barcoded 5' primer were used in a second PCR of roughly 7 to 12 cycles. TCRdb ran MiXCR on the 5' RACE reads and lists one entry per CDR3 protein. The profile shows some 860,000 distinct CDR3 sequences, 45% to 70% of them singletons. This specimen comes from a study of blood T cells in healthy people across ages. The chain links TRBV3-1 to TRBJ1-5; no firm D call. Sequencing was done on a sample of blood. This receptor was taken from a middle-aged man in good health. The CDR3 DNA sequence: TGTGCCAGCAGCCAAGTCGAAACGAATCAGCCCCAGCATTTT. Translation: CASSQVETNQPQHF.